The 21 T cell receptor beta chains presented below share a single source sample, sequenced in a study of T cells in Graves' hyperthyroidism and ophthalmopathy. RNA transcripts were the template for amplifying TCR beta CDR3 regions. An initial round of RT-PCR targeting the TCR CDR3 relied on the HTBI primer set. TCRdb analysed the multiplex PCR reads with MiXCR anew, one entry per CDR3 protein. The table shows some 400,000 distinct CDR3 sequences, with approximately 19% occurring only once. Sequencing was done on a sample of blood. These receptors all come from a woman between 18 and 29 years old with Graves' hyperthyroidism.

This clonotype was observed at least ten times. The gene calls are TRBV20-1 and TRBJ2-7; 8 bases fit TRBD1. This CDR3 region has 15 residues. CDR1 is DFQATT, CDR2 SNEGSKA, per germline (reference sequence). V was pared by 1 base and J by 4 bases, with 9 bases of the junction left unmatched. The CDR3 DNA is TGCAGTGCTAGAGCGACCCGGGACAGGACGTACGAGCAGTACTTC. This sequence encodes CSARATRDRTYEQYF.

The V gene is TRBV6-1, the J gene TRBJ1-1, with D perhaps TRBD1 (5 bases). Trimming removed 1 base at V and 11 bases at J, with 20 bases between. CDR1 MNHNS and CDR2 SASEGT come from the germline V gene. CDR3 length equals 15 residues. This chain's CDR3 is CASSEGQSWNGGAFF. The CDR3 nucleotides are TGTGCCAGCAGTGAAGGACAGAGCTGGAATGGAGGGGCTTTCTTT.

This clonotype occurred many times. This chain links TRBV4-1 with TRBJ1-5, with D perhaps matching TRBD1 (6 bases). Per the germline V gene, CDR1 is MGHRA and CDR2 is YSYEKL. This CDR3 contains 17 residues. Trimming pared 3 bases from V and 5 bases from J, leaving 20 bases between. In nucleotides, the CDR3 is TGCGCCAGCAGCCAGGTGGGACACAGGGTCGGAGATCAGCCCCAGCATTTT. It encodes CASSQVGHRVGDQPQHF.

In this sample, this clonotype turned up many times. The J gene is TRBJ1-1, the V gene TRBV20-1; 7 bases fit TRBD1. Germline assignment: CDR1 DFQATT and CDR2 SNEGSKA (reference sequence). This CDR3 has 15 residues. V lost 8 bases and J lost 1; bases outside the gene matches: 13. The CDR3 sequence: CSPPARGSGNTEAFF. In DNA form, the CDR3 reads TGCAGTCCCCCCGCCAGGGGGAGTGGGAACACTGAAGCTTTCTTT.

The chain employs TRBV27 and TRBJ2-7; no reliable D call. This CDR3 region has 13 residues. V lost 3 bases to trimming and J lost 2 bases, with 8 bases between them. In germline, CDR1 is MNHEY, CDR2 SMNVEV (reference sequence). The CDR3 coding sequence is TGTGCCAGCAGTTTTGGCATAGCCTACGAGCAGTACTTC. Translated: CASSFGIAYEQYF.

This clonotype was picked up many times. V and J are TRBV5-1 and TRBJ1-1; D unresolved. The CDR3 length is 15 residues. CDR1 is SGHRS and CDR2 is YFSETQ in the germline V gene. V lost 5 bases, J lost 4 bases, and 18 bases lay in between. The CDR3 DNA reads as TGCGCCAGCAGTCTCCTGGGCCCCGGGAGCACTGAAGCTTTCTTT. Its translation: CASSLLGPGSTEAFF.

This clonotype was counted ten times or more. V and J are TRBV6-5 and TRBJ2-7; no clear D. The CDR3 extends over 13 amino acids. CDR1 and CDR2 from the germline V gene are MNHEY and SVGAGI. The germline V and J ends were trimmed by 8 bases and 2 bases, with 13 bases remaining between them. This chain's CDR3 is CASRWQETYEQYF. For the CDR3, the DNA is TGTGCCAGCCGTTGGCAAGAAACCTACGAGCAGTACTTC.

The rearrangement joins TRBV18 to TRBJ1-1, with D uncertain. V lost 7 bases, J lost 1 base, and 19 bases lay in between. CDR1 KGHSH and CDR2 LQKENI come from the germline V gene. The CDR3 is 16 residues long. CDR3 loop: CASWSTATKGNTEAFF. CDR3 DNA: TGTGCCAGCTGGTCAACAGCCACCAAGGGGAACACTGAAGCTTTCTTT.

At least ten counts were recorded for this clonotype. This chain connects TRBV2 to TRBJ1-2; maybe TRBD1 (6 bases). The V end was cut by 7 bases, the J end by 5 bases, with 26 bases between. Germline assignment: CDR1 SNHLY and CDR2 FYNNEI. The CDR3 has 17 residues. CDR3 in amino acids: CASNNFRDTFQGYGYTF. For the CDR3, the DNA is TGTGCCAGCAATAATTTCCGGGACACCTTCCAGGGGTATGGCTACACCTTC.

This chain connects TRBV19 to TRBJ1-5, with D perhaps TRBD1 (5 bases). This CDR3 is 18 amino acids long. Trimming removed 3 bases from V and 0 bases from J, with 18 bases in between. In germline, CDR1 is LNHDA, CDR2 SQIVND (reference sequence). CDR3 sequence (DNA): TGTGCCAGTAGTATTCCGGGCAGGGACCGGATTAGCAATCAGCCCCAGCATTTT. It translates to CASSIPGRDRISNQPQHF.

J is TRBJ2-7 and V is TRBV4-1; the match to TRBD1 covers 8 bases. The germline V gene has CDR1 MGHRA and CDR2 YSYEKL. This CDR3 has 14 residues. V lost 4 bases, J lost 2 bases, and 4 bases stayed unmatched. CDR3 coding DNA: TGCGCCAGCAGCCGGGGGGACAGGCCCTACGAGCAGTACTTC. The encoded protein is CASSRGDRPYEQYF.

On this clonotype itself: This may come from a read error, since a much larger clone is one base off. CDR3: CASSSRAYQPQLF. The DNA of the CDR3 is TGTGCCAGCTCAAGCAGGGCTTATCAGCCCCAGCTTTTT. The gene calls are TRBV2 and TRBJ1-5, with D possibly being TRBD1 (5 bases). The CDR3 is 13 amino acids. Per the germline V gene, CDR1 is SNHLY and CDR2 is FYNNEI.

The genes are TRBV12-3 or TRBV12-4 and TRBJ1-2; no reliable D call. The CDR3 is 15 residues long. Trimming removed 5 bases at V and 8 bases at J, with 21 bases between. The DNA of the CDR3 is TGTGCCAGCAGTCTATCGACCGTGACCCTGAGGGGCTACACCTTC. This gives the protein CASSLSTVTLRGYTF.

This clonotype was observed at least ten times. V usage is TRBV16 and J usage is TRBJ1-5; tentatively, D is TRBD1 (5 bases). Per the germline V gene, CDR1 is KGHSY and CDR2 is FQNENV. Trimming removed 0 bases at V and 2 bases at J, with 8 bases between. The CDR3 covers 15 residues. CDR3 region: CASSQSGGGNQPQHF. As DNA, the CDR3 is TGTGCCAGCAGCCAATCGGGGGGTGGCAATCAGCCCCAGCATTTT.

A word on this clonotype: The junction differs from germline at one of its ends, possibly a read error. The J gene is TRBJ2-5, the V gene TRBV2; the match to TRBD2 covers 15 bases. CDR1 is SNHLY and CDR2 is FYNNEI in the germline V gene. The CDR3 loop spans 16 amino acids. The CDR3 protein is CASSEGLAGGQGTQYF. The CDR3 DNA is TGTGCCAGCAGTGAGGGACTAGCGGGGGGCCAAGGGACCCAGTACTTC.

The chain recombines TRBV11-2 with TRBJ1-5, with D perhaps TRBD1 (6 bases). V shed 1 base and J shed 2 bases, with 9 bases lying between them. Germline V lookup: CDR1 SGHAT, CDR2 FQNNGV. The CDR3 runs 15 residues. CDR3 amino acids: CASSLVAGGNQPQHF. CDR3 bases: TGTGCCAGCAGCTTAGTAGCAGGGGGCAATCAGCCCCAGCATTTT.

On this clonotype: A much larger clone sits a single nucleotide away, making a read error possible. The J gene is TRBJ2-7, the V gene TRBV11-2; D is uncertain. Germline CDR1 is SGHAT and CDR2 is FQNNGV. The CDR3 is 12 residues long. CDR3 sequence: CASSLGHGEQHF. CDR3 coding DNA: TGTGCCAGCAGCTTAGGACACGGCGAGCAGCACTTC.

This clonotype was detected many times. This sequence joins TRBV12-3 or TRBV12-4 and TRBJ1-2; D call uncertain. V was clipped by 4 bases and J by 8 bases, with 11 bases between them. The CDR3 is made up of 12 amino acids. In nucleotides, the CDR3 is TGTGCCAGCAGTTCCGTCCGTCGGGGCTACACCTTC. Protein sequence: CASSSVRRGYTF.

This clonotype was picked up a small number of times. The chain joins TRBV7-3 to TRBJ2-2; 14 bases are shared with TRBD2. The CDR3 is 20 amino acids. After removal of 3 bases from V and 5 bases from J, the junction contained 14 bases not matched to a gene. Per the germline V gene, CDR1 is SGHTA and CDR2 is FQGTGA. In nucleotides, the CDR3 is TGTGCCAGCAGCTTTCCGTTTGGGACTAGCGGGGGATCGGGGACCGGGGAGCTGTTTTTT. It translates to CASSFPFGTSGGSGTGELFF.

At least ten counts were recorded for this clonotype. CDR3 in amino acids: CASSYFRGDTEAFF. The DNA for the CDR3 is TGTGCCAGCAGTTACTTCAGGGGTGACACTGAAGCTTTCTTT. The genes are TRBV6-5 and TRBJ1-1; D possibly corresponds to TRBD1 (6 bases). In germline, CDR1 is MNHEY, CDR2 SVGAGI. V was clipped by 1 base and J by 3 bases, with 9 bases between them. There are 14 residues in the CDR3.

This clonotype was recorded at least ten times. The chain employs TRBV11-2 and TRBJ2-5, with D tentatively TRBD1 or TRBD2 (7 bases each). Trimming took 3 bases from V and 1 from J, leaving 24 bases between them. Germline lookup yields CDR1 SGHAT and CDR2 FQNNGV. CDR3 length equals 19 residues. The CDR3: CASSFSGGIGTDPQETQYF. CDR3 sequence (DNA): TGTGCCAGCAGCTTCTCCGGGGGGATTGGGACAGATCCCCAAGAGACCCAGTACTTC.